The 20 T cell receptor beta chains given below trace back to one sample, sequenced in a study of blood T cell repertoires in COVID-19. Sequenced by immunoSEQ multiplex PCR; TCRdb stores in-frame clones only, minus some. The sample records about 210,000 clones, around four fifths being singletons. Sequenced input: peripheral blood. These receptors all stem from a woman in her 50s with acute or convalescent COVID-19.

The CDR3 DNA follows: TGTGCCAGTACCCTGGGGGGGAGTTCCTACAATGAGCAGTTCTTC. It encodes CASTLGGSSYNEQFF. The chain uses TRBV19 and TRBJ2-1; 7 bases line up with TRBD2. Trimming removed 7 bases from V and 1 base from J; junction bases left unmatched: 7. CDR1 LNHDA and CDR2 SQIVND come from the germline V gene (reference sequence). The CDR3 consists of 15 residues.

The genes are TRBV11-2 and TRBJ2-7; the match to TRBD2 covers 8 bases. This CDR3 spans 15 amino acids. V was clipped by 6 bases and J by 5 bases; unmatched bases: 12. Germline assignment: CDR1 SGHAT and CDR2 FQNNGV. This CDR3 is CASSRHRGGTDEQYF. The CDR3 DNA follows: TGTGCCAGCAGTCGTCATCGGGGGGGGACGGACGAGCAGTACTTC.

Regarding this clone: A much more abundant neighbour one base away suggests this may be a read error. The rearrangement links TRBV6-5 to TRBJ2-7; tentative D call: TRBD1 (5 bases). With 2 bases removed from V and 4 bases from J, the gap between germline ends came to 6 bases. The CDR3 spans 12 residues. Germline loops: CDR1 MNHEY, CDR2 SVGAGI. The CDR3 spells CASSYQGYEQYF. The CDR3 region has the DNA TGTGCCAGCAGTTACCAGGGATACGAGCAGTACTTC.

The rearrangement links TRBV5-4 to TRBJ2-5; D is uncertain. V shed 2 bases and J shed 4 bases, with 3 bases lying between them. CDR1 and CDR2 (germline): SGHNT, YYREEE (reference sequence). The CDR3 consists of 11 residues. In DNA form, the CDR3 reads TGTGCCAGCAGCTTCGGAGAGACCCAGTACTTC. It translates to CASSFGETQYF.

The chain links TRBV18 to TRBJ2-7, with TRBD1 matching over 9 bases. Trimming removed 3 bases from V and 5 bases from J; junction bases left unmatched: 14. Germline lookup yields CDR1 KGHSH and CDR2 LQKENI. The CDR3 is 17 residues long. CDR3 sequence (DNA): TGTGCCAGCTCACCCCGACAGGCCGGGACAGGGAGCCACGAGCAGTACTTC. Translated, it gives CASSPRQAGTGSHEQYF. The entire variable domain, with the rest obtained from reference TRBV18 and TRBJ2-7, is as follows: NAGVMQNPRHLVRRRGQEARLRCSPMKGHSHVYWYRQLPEEGLKFMVYLQKENIIDESGMPKERFSAEFPKEGPSILRIQQVVRGDSAAYFCASSPRQAGTGSHEQYFGPGTRLTVT.

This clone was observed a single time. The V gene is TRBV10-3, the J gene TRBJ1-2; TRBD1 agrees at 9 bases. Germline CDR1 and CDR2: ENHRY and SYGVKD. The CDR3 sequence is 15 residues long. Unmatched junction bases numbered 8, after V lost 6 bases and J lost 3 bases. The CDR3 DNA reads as TGTGCCATCAGCGAAGAGGACAGGGGAGACTATGGCTACACCTTC. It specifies CAISEEDRGDYGYTF.

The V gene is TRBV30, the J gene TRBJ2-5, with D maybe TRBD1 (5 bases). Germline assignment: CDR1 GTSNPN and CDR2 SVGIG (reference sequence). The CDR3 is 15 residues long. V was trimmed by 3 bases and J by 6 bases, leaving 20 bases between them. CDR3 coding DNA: TGTGCCTGGAGCCGAGCTATCTCTTCAGGGAAGACCCAGTACTTC. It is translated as CAWSRAISSGKTQYF.

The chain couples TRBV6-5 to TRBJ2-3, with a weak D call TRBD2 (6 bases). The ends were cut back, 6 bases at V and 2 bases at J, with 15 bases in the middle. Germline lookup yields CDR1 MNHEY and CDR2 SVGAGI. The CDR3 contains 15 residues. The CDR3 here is CASRTGTPDTDTQYF. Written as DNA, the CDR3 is TGTGCCAGCAGAACCGGGACTCCCGACACAGATACGCAGTATTTT.

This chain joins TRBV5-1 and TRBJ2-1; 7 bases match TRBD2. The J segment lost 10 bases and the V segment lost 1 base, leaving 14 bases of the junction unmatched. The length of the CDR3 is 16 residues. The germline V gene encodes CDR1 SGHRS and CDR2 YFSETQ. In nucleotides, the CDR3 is TGCGCCAGCAGCTTGACTACTAGCGCCTCGTCAGGGGAGCAGTTCTTC. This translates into CASSLTTSASSGEQFF.

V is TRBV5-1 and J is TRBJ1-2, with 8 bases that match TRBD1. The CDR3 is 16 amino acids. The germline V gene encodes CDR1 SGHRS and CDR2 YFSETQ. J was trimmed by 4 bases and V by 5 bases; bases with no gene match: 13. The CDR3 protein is CASSPGTQGAAYGYTF. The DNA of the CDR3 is TGCGCCAGCAGTCCTGGGACGCAGGGGGCCGCCTATGGCTACACCTTC. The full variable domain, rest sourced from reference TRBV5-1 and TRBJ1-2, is KAGVTQTPRYLIKTRGQQVTLSCSPISGHRSVSWYQQTPGQGLQFLFEYFSETQRNKGNFPGRFSGRQFSNSRSEMNVSTLELGDSALYLCASSPGTQGAAYGYTFGSGTRLTVV.

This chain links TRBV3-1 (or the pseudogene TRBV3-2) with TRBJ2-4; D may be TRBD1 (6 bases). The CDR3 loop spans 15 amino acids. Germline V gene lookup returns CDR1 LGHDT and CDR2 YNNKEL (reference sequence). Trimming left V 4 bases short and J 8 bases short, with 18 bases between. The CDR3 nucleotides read TGTGCCAGCAGCCTCCCAGGGACACTGGAGGACATTCAGTACTTC. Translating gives CASSLPGTLEDIQYF.

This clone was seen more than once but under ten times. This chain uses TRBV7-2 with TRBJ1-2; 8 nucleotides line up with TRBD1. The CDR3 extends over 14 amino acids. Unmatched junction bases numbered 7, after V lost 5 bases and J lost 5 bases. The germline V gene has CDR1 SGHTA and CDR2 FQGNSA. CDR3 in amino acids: CASSPGTGGYGYTF. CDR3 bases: TGTGCCAGCAGCCCCGGGACAGGCGGATATGGCTACACCTTC. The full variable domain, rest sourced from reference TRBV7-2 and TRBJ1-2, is GAGVSQSPSNKVTEKGKDVELRCDPISGHTALYWYRQSLGQGLEFLIYFQGNSAPDKSGLPSDRFSAERTGGSVSTLTIQRTQQEDSAVYLCASSPGTGGYGYTFGSGTRLTVV.

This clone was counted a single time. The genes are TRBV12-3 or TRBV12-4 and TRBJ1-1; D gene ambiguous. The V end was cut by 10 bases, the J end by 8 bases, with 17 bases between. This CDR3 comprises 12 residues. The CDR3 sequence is CATRPNPGEAFF. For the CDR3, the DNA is TGTGCCACCAGGCCCAACCCCGGGGAAGCTTTCTTT.

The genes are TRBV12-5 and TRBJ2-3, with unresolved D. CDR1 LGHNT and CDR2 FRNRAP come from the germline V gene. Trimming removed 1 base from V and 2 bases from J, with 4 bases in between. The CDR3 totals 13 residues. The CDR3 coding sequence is TGTGCTAGTGGTTTGGCCTTCACAGATACGCAGTATTTT. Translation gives CASGLAFTDTQYF.

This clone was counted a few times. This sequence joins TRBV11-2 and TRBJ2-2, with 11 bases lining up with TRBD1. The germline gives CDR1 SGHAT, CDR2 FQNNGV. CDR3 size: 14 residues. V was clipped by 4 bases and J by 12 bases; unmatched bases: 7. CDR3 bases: TGTGCCAGCAGCTCAGGGACAGGGGGACGGCAGCTGTTTTTT. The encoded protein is CASSSGTGGRQLFF. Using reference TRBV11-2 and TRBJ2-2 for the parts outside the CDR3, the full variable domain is EAGVAQSPRYKIIEKRQSVAFWCNPISGHATLYWYQQILGQGPKLLIQFQNNGVVDDSQLPKDRFSAERLKGVDSTLKIQPAKLEDSAVYLCASSSGTGGRQLFFGEGSRLTVL.

The CDR3 DNA sequence: TGTGCCAGCGGAGGAGGTGGGTCCTACAATGAGCAGTTCTTC. Amino acid sequence: CASGGGGSYNEQFF. The chain joins TRBV9 to TRBJ2-1, with TRBD2 as a possible D gene (5 bases). The V end was cut by 7 bases, the J end by 1 base, with 12 bases between. The CDR3 has 14 amino acids. Germline CDR1 SGDLS, CDR2 YYNGEE.

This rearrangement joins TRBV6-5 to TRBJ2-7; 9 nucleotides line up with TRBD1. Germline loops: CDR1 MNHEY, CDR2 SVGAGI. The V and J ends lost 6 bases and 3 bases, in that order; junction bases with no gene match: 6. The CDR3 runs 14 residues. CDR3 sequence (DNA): TGTGCCAGCAGGACGGGGACAGGGTACTACGAGCAGTACTTC. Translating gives CASRTGTGYYEQYF.

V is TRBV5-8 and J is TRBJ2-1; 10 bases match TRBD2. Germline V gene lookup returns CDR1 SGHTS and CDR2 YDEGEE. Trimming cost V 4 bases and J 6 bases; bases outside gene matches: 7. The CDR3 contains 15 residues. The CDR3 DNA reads TGTGCCAGCAGCCTGGGGACTAGCGAGAGCAATGAGCAGTTCTTC. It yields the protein CASSLGTSESNEQFF.

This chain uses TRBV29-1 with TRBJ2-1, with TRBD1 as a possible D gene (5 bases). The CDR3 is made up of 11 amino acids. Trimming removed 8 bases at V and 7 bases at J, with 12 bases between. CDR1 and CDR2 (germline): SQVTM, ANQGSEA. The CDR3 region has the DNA TGCAGCCCAGGGCACTTGAATGAGCAGTTCTTC. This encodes CSPGHLNEQFF.

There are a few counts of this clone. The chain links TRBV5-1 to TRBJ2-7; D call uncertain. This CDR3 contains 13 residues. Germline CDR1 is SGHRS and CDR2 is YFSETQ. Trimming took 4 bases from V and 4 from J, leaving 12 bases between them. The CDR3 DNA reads TGCGCCAGCAGCCGTGACGGGTCGTACGAGCAGTACTTC. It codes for CASSRDGSYEQYF.